The rows below give T cell receptor beta chains drawn from one sample of a study of T cell repertoires in cytomegalovirus infection. TCRdb fed the reads into MiXCR, producing one record per CDR3 protein. The table lists 600,000 to 700,000 distinct CDR3 sequences, around a third of them singletons. The antigens these receptors bind are not known. The specimen comprised cultured PBMCs, sampled from culture after CMV antigen stimulation. The receptors derive from a human donor in good health (CMV status not recorded). Some clones in this sample may be carry-over from other donors' samples. Each CDR3 is given with its conserved first and last residue. Each record gives: D gene, V gene, clone size, J gene, CDR3 DNA, CDR3 protein. D genes are given only for firm matches. Not every row has a clone size; where given, it reads once, few, many or a size class.

NA	TRBV12-3/TRBV12-4	NA	TRBJ2-1	TGTGCCAGCAGTTTGCCCCCGGCAGGTTCCTTTAGCTCCTACAATGAGCAGTTCTTC	CASSLPPAGSFSSYNEQFF
NA	TRBV7-2	many	TRBJ1-2	TGTGCCAGCAGCTTGATAGCCAACTATGGCTACACCTTC	CASSLIANYGYTF
TRBD2	TRBV18	NA	TRBJ2-5	TGTGCCAGCTCTCCCAGGACTAGCCTGAACGGTAGGGAGACCCAGTACTTC	CASSPRTSLNGRETQYF
NA	TRBV6-5	NA	TRBJ1-1	TGTGCCAGCAGTACACCAGGACTGGGGAGCACTGAAGCTTTCTTT	CASSTPGLGSTEAFF
NA	TRBV20-1	NA	TRBJ1-4	TGCAGTGCTAGAACAGATGAAAAACTGTTTTTT	CSARTDEKLFF
NA	TRBV7-6	once	TRBJ1-4	TGTGCCATCTCCCCGGGAGCAACTAATGAAAAACTGTTTTTT	CAISPGATNEKLFF
NA	TRBV5-1	few	TRBJ2-5	TGCGCCAGCAGACCCGGCAGCCAAGAGACCCAGTACTTC	CASRPGSQETQYF
NA	TRBV18	NA	TRBJ1-5	TGTGCCAGCTCACCACTCCGGGACACCATTAGCAATCAGCCCCAGCATTTT	CASSPLRDTISNQPQHF
NA	TRBV19	NA	TRBJ1-1	TGTGCCAGTACCATACACCTACTTCGGGGCACTGAAGCTTTCTTT	CASTIHLLRGTEAFF
NA	TRBV6-8	few	TRBJ2-7	TGTGCCAGCAGTCTACAGAACTACGAGCAGTACTTC	CASSLQNYEQYF
NA	TRBV29-1	NA	TRBJ2-1	TGCAGCGTTGAAGATCAAGGAATAGCGGAAAGCGTCAATGAGCAGTTCTTC	CSVEDQGIAESVNEQFF
NA	TRBV7-2	once	TRBJ2-3	TGTGCCAGCAGCTTAAGGGGGCGCCGGTCAGGGAGGACAGATACGCAGTATTTT	CASSLRGRRSGRTDTQYF
NA	TRBV10-3	NA	TRBJ1-1	TGTGCCATCAGTGATATAAGGTCTTCGGCTGAAGCTTTCTTT	CAISDIRSSAEAFF
NA	TRBV6-5	NA	TRBJ1-1	TGTGCCAGCAGCACCGTTGGGGGCAGAGCTTTCTTT	CASSTVGGRAFF
TRBD1	TRBV7-2	many	TRBJ2-3	TGTGCCAGCAGTGTTGGCAGGGGGGATACGCAGTATTTT	CASSVGRGDTQYF
NA	TRBV7-6	NA	TRBJ2-1	TGTGCCAGCAGTTCGGGACTCACGGAGCAGTTCTTC	CASSSGLTEQFF
NA	TRBV6-8	once	TRBJ2-1	TGTGCCAGCCGGCAAGGGCTAGTGGTCCGGGGTAATGAGCAGTTCTTC	CASRQGLVVRGNEQFF
TRBD2	TRBV11-2	NA	TRBJ2-7	TGTGCCAGCAGATCCCTAGCGGGTCCCTACGAGCAGTACTTC	CASRSLAGPYEQYF
NA	TRBV19	NA	TRBJ1-1	TGTGCCAGTAGAAAATGGACGCAAATGAACACTGAAGCTTTCTTT	CASRKWTQMNTEAFF
NA	TRBV11-2	once	TRBJ1-5	TGTGCCAGCAGCTTCGGCAGGAGTCAGCCCCAGCATTTT	CASSFGRSQPQHF
NA	TRBV5-1	NA	TRBJ1-2	TGCGCCAGCAGCTCTTCAACTTCAGGCGGTGGCTACACCTTC	CASSSSTSGGGYTF
TRBD1	TRBV6-6	once	TRBJ1-5	TGTGCCAGCAGTTACGGGACAGCCAATCAGCCCCAGCATTTT	CASSYGTANQPQHF
NA	TRBV7-2	many	TRBJ2-7	TGTGCCAGCAGTAGGTTTAGGTACGACTACGAGCAGTACTTC	CASSRFRYDYEQYF
TRBD2	TRBV12-3/TRBV12-4	once	TRBJ2-3	TGTGCCAGCAACGATGTAGCGGGGCCCGAGGATACGCAGTATTTT	CASNDVAGPEDTQYF
TRBD2	TRBV4-2	NA	TRBJ2-5	TGTGCCAGCAGCCAATTAGCGGGGGCTATGCAGACCCAGTACTTC	CASSQLAGAMQTQYF
NA	TRBV7-2	many	TRBJ1-4	TGTGCCAGCAGCTTAGCGACAGGAAAACTGTTTTTT	CASSLATGKLFF
TRBD2	TRBV5-1	few	TRBJ2-2	TGCGCCAGCAGCCGGACTAGCGGGGGGGCCTCGTGGGATACCGGGGAGCTGTTTTTT	CASSRTSGGASWDTGELFF
TRBD2	TRBV7-6	NA	TRBJ2-1	TGTGCCAGCAGCTTATCTAGCGGGAGGGCCAATGAGCAGTTCTTC	CASSLSSGRANEQFF
NA	TRBV20-1	NA	TRBJ2-5	TGCAGTGCTAGAAACCCAGGAGCGGGTCCTGGGGAGACCCAGTACTTC	CSARNPGAGPGETQYF
NA	TRBV6-1	few	TRBJ1-2	TGTGCCAGCAGAGAACAGGGATACTATGGCTACACCTTC	CASREQGYYGYTF
NA	TRBV7-2	many	TRBJ1-1	TGTGCTATACAAACAGGCGGCACTGAAGCTTTCTTT	CAIQTGGTEAFF
NA	TRBV11-2	few	TRBJ2-3	TGTGCCAGCAGCTTAGAGCCGGCCAACACAGATACGCAGTATTTT	CASSLEPANTDTQYF
NA	TRBV10-2	NA	TRBJ2-1	TGCGCCAGCATGAGAGATACGACCCGAGAAGACTACAATGAGCAGTTCTTC	CASMRDTTREDYNEQFF